This T cell receptor beta chain was identified during a study of blood T cells in healthy people across ages. This clonotype showed up just a few times. Antigen: not known. Total RNA extracted from each sample amounted to at least 5.5 micrograms. General study findings and limits: Aged donors had fewer naive CD4+ cells and lower diversity than long-lived donors.

Next came a second PCR, run for roughly 6 to 11 cycles, which used a sample-barcoded 5' primer along with a J-beta primer mix. With 12 random nucleotides, a template-switch adaptor tagged each individual cDNA molecule. TCRdb analysed the 5' RACE reads with MiXCR anew, one entry per CDR3 protein. This table has hundreds of thousands of distinct CDR3 sequences, roughly 30% appearing once. The sequencing sample was made of blood. The TCR sequence derives from a woman aged 80 or older in good health.

The CDR3 DNA is TGTGCCAGCAGCTTACAGGGGATGGGGGAAAAACTGTTTTTT. Its translation: CASSLQGMGEKLFF. This rearrangement joins TRBV5-4 to TRBJ1-4, with TRBD1 matching over 7 bases. Germline CDR1 is SGHNT and CDR2 is YYREEE (reference sequence). The CDR3 runs to 14 residues. With 2 bases clipped from V and 8 bases from J, the junction kept 6 bases outside the gene matches. The full variable domain, completed using reference TRBV5-4 and TRBJ1-4, is ETGVTQSPTHLIKTRGQQVTLRCSSQSGHNTVSWYQQALGQGPQFIFQYYREEENGRGNFPPRFSGLQFPNYSSELNVNALELDDSALYLCASSLQGMGEKLFFGSGTQLSVL.